This TCR beta chain was recovered during a study of shared clonotypes between healthy human individuals. Study-wide points: Four donors held about 5% of naive CD4 clonotypes in common.

The authors' processing: Filtering differed for immunoSEQ, which gave only junction sequences without quality scores. The protocol was immunoSEQ multiplex PCR, while the TCRdb copy is restricted to in-frame clones and leaves out a portion. The DNA was the basis for D and trimming; V, J and clone size are from that table. This sample has over a million clones, with roughly 95% found just once. As concerns this clone: Its antigen is unidentified.

Germline CDR1 is MDHEN and CDR2 is SYDVKM. This CDR3 spans 13 amino acids. The V and J ends lost 7 bases and 3 bases respectively, with 10 bases between them. The receptor's source is a man aged 30-40 years in good health. The chain employs TRBV28 and TRBJ2-1, with D possibly matching TRBD2 (5 bases). Specimen: naive CD4+ T cells sorted from blood. The subset is: CD45RA+ positively selected. The CDR3 DNA follows: TGTGCCAGCATGGGAGCGGACTACAATGAGCAGTTCTTC. Translating gives CASMGADYNEQFF.